A few counts support the clone carrying this T cell receptor (beta chain). Its matching antigen is unknown. Other DNA sequences in this specimen translate into the identical CDR3. This sample is part of a study of a mutant IDH1 vaccine in newly diagnosed glioma. From germline, CDR1 is LNHDA and CDR2 SQIVND (reference sequence). The CDR3 runs to 14 residues. J was trimmed by 3 bases and V by 3 bases; bases with no gene match: 2. Assay: immunoSEQ multiplex PCR; the TCRdb copy retains only in-frame clones and omits some. The table has over 55,000 clones, around 80% seen once. As for time point: week 23, last vaccination. The content of each vaccine dose was 300 ug of mutant IDH1 20-mer peptide, and topical imiquimod accompanied it. The donors had new WHO grade 3 or 4 astrocytomas; these were IDH1-mutant and ATRX-lost.

The chain uses TRBV19 and TRBJ1-1; 9 nucleotides match TRBD1. Here the sequenced sample was PBMCs, taken from a glioma patient whose treatment included an IDH1 peptide vaccine. The clonotype originates from a woman in her thirties or forties with glioma. Some clones in this sample may be carry-over from other donors' samples. The CDR3 nucleotides are TGTGCCAGTAGTATCGGACAGGGGTACACTGAAGCTTTCTTT. Translation gives CASSIGQGYTEAFF.